Only one count was recorded for the clone carrying this T cell receptor beta chain. The antigen is not known. Treatment denoted: oral pan-JAK inhibitor, 5-10 mg twice daily. The V end was cut by 5 bases, the J end by 14 bases, with 17 bases between. CDR3 length: 12 residues. The germline V gene encodes CDR1 MGHDK and CDR2 SYGVNS. This specimen comes from a study of CD8+ T cells in alopecia areata. Study-level findings and limits: Lesional scalp, notably in alopecia totalis/universalis, had clonality above that of normal scalp. The study found TCR sharing across patients less clear than in mice, possibly for HLA reasons.

Isolated RNA was reverse transcribed into cDNA used as the sequencing template. The data were produced by immunoSEQ multiplex PCR, yet TCRdb's version contains in-frame clones alone and is incomplete. The table has about 160,000 clones, about 71% seen once. Sample: CD4+ T cells sorted from blood, taken at week 4, from a patient treated with tofacitinib. This receptor was obtained from a human donor with alopecia areata. The chain recombines TRBV25-1 with TRBJ2-3; D uncertain. The CDR3 nucleotides are TGTGCCAGCAGTCGAACGGGCCCTCCTCTGTATTTT. Its protein is CASSRTGPPLYF.